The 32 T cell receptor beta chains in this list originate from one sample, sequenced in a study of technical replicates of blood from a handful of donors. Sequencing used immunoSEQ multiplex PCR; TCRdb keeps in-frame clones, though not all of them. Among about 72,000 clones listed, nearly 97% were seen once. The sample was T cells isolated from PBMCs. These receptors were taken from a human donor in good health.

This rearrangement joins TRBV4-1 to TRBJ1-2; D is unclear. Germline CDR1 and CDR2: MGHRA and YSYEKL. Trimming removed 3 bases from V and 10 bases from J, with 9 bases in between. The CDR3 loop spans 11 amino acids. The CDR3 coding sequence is TGCGCCAGCAGCCATAATCGTTACTACACCTTC. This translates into CASSHNRYYTF.

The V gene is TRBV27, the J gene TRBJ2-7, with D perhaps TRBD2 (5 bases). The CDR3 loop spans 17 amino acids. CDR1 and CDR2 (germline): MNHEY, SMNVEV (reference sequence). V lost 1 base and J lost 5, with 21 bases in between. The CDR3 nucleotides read TGTGCCAGCAGTTTATATCCCGCGGTAGGGAGTTCCCACGAGCAGTACTTC. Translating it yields CASSLYPAVGSSHEQYF.

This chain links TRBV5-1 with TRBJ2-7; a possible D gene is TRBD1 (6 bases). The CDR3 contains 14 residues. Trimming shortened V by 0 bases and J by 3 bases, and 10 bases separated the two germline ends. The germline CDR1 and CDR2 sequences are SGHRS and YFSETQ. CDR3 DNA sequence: TGCGCCAGCAGCTTGGATAGGGGGAACTACGAGCAGTACTTC. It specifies CASSLDRGNYEQYF.

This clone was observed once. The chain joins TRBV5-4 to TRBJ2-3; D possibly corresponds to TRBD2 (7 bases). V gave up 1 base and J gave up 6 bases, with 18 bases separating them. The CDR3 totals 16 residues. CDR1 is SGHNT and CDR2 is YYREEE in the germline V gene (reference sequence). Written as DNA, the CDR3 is TGTGCCAGCAGCTTGCATCACAGGGAGGGCCGGGATACGCAGTATTTT. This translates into CASSLHHREGRDTQYF.

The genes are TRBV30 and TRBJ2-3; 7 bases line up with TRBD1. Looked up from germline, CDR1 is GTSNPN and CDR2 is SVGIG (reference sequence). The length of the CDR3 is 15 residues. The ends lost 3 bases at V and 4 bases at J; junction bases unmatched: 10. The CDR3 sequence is CAWSADRAGPDTQYF. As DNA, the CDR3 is TGTGCCTGGAGCGCTGACAGGGCCGGGCCAGATACGCAGTATTTT.

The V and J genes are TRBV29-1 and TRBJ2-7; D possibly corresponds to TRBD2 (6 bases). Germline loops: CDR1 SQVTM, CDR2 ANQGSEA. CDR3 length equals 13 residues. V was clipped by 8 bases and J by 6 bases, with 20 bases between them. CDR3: CSTWDGGTVEQYF. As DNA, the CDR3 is TGCAGCACTTGGGACGGGGGAACAGTCGAGCAGTACTTC.

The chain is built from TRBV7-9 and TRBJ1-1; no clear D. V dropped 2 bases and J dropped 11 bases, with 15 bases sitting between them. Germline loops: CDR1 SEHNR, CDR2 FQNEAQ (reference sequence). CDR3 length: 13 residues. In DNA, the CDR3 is TGTGCCAGCAGCTTACAGGTCGAGGGCCGGGCTTTCTTT. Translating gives CASSLQVEGRAFF.

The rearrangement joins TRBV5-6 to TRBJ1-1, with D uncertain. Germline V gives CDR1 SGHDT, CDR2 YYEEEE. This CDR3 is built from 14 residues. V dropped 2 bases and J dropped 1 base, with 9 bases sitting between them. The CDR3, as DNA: TGTGCCAGCAGCTTCTTCTCCAGGAACACTGAAGCTTTCTTT. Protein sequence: CASSFFSRNTEAFF.

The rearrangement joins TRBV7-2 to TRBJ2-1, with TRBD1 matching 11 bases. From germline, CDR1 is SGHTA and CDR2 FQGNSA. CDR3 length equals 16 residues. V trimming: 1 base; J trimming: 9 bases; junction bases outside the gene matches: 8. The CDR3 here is CASSLGSRGQGGEQFF. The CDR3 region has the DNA TGTGCCAGCAGCTTAGGGTCCCGGGGACAGGGGGGTGAGCAGTTCTTC.

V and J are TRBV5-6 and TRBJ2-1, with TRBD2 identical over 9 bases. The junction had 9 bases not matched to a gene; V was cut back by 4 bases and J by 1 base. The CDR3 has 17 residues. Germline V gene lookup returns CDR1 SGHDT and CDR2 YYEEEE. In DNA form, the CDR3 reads TGTGCCAGCAGCCCCTTAGCGGGGGCGGCTTCCTACAATGAGCAGTTCTTC. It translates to CASSPLAGAASYNEQFF.

The CDR3 region is CASSQVQGTGGVNTEAFF. CDR3 sequence (DNA): TGTGCCAGCAGCCAAGTGCAAGGGACAGGAGGCGTTAACACTGAAGCTTTCTTT. The V gene is TRBV4-2, the J gene TRBJ1-1; 8 bases map to TRBD1. Germline V lookup: CDR1 LGHNA, CDR2 YNFKEQ. Trimming cost V 1 base and J 2 bases; bases outside gene matches: 12. The CDR3 spans 18 residues.

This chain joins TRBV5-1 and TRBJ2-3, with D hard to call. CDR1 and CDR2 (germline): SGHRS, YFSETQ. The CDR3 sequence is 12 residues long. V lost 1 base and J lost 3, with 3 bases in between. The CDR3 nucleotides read TGCGCCAGCAGCTTGTATACAGATACGCAGTATTTT. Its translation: CASSLYTDTQYF.

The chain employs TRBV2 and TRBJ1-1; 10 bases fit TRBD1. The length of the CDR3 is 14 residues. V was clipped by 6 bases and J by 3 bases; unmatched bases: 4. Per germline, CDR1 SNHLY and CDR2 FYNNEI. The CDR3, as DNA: TGTGCCAGCAGAACGACAGGGGGCCACACTGAAGCTTTCTTT. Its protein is CASRTTGGHTEAFF.

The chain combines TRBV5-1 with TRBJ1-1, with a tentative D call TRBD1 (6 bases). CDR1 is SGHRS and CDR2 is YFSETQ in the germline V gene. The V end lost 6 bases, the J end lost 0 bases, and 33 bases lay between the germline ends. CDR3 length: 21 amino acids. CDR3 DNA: TGCGCCAGCACGCTCAACCGTGGACAGAACGAACCACCGTTCATGAACACTGAAGCTTTCTTT. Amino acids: CASTLNRGQNEPPFMNTEAFF. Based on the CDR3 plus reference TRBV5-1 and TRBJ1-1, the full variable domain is KAGVTQTPRYLIKTRGQQVTLSCSPISGHRSVSWYQQTPGQGLQFLFEYFSETQRNKGNFPGRFSGRQFSNSRSEMNVSTLELGDSALYLCASTLNRGQNEPPFMNTEAFFGQGTRLTVV.

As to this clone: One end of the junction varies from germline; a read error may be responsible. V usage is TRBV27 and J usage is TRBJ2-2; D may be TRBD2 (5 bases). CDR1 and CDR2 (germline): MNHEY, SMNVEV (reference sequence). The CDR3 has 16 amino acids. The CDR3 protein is CASRFRGGLNSGELFF. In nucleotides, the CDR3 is TGTGCCAGCAGATTTCGAGGAGGTTTGAACTCCGGGGAGCTGTTTTTT.

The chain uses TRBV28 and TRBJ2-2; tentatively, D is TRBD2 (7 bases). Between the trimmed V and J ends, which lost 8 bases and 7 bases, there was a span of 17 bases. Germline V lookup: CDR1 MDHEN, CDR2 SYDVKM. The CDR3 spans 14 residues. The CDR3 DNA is TGTGCCAGCTCAGAGGGGGGGGCTGGCGGGGAGCTGTTTTTT. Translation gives CASSEGGAGGELFF. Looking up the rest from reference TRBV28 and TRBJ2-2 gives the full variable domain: DVKVTQSSRYLVKRTGEKVFLECVQDMDHENMFWYRQDPGLGLRLIYFSYDVKMKEKGDIPEGYSVSREKKERFSLILESASTNQTSMYLCASSEGGAGGELFFGEGSRLTVL.

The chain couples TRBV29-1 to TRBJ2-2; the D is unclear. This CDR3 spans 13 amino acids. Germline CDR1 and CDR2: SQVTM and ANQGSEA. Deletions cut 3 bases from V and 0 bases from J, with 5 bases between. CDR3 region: CSVEYANTGELFF. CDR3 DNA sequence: TGCAGCGTTGAGTATGCGAACACCGGGGAGCTGTTTTTT.

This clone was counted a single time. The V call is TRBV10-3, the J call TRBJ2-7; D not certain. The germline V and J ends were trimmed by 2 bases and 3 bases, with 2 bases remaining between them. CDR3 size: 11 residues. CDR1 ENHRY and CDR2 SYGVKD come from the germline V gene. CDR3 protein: CAISELYEQYF. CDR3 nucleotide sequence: TGTGCCATCAGTGAGCTCTACGAGCAGTACTTC.

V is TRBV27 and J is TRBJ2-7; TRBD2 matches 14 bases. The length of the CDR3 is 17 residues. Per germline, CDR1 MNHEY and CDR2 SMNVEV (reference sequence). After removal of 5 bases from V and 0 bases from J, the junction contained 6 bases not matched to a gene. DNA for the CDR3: TGTGCCAGCAGTATCCGGACTAGCGGGGGGATCTCCTACGAGCAGTACTTC. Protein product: CASSIRTSGGISYEQYF.

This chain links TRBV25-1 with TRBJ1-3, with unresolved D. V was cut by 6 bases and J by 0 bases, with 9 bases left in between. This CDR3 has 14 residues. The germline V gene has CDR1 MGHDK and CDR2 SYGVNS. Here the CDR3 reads CASSFGVSGNTIYF. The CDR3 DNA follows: TGTGCCAGCAGCTTCGGGGTCTCTGGAAACACCATATATTTT.

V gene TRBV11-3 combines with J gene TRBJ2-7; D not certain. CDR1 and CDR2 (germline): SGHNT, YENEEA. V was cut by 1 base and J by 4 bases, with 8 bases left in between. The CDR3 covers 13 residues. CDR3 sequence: CASSLGADYEQYF. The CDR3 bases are TGTGCCAGCAGCTTAGGGGCAGATTACGAGCAGTACTTC. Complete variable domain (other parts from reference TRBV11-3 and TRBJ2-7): EAGVVQSPRYKIIEKKQPVAFWCNPISGHNTLYWYLQNLGQGPELLIRYENEEAVDDSQLPKDRFSAERLKGVDSTLKIQPAELGDSAVYLCASSLGADYEQYFGPGTRLTVT.

The CDR3 DNA follows: TGTGCCAGCAGCCTGACAGGGGTCAATGGCTACACCTTC. Translation: CASSLTGVNGYTF. The genes are TRBV7-9 and TRBJ1-2, with 8 bases that match TRBD1. Unmatched junction bases numbered 5, after V lost 5 bases and J lost 6 bases. The CDR3 has 13 amino acids. The germline V gene has CDR1 SEHNR and CDR2 FQNEAQ (reference sequence).

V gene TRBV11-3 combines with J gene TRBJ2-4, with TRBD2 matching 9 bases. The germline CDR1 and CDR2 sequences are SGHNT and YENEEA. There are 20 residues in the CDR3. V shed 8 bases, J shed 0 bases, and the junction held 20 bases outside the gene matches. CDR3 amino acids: CASSSPNSSGGQLAKNIQYF. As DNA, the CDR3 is TGTGCCAGCTCGTCCCCGAATAGTAGCGGGGGTCAATTAGCCAAAAACATTCAGTACTTC.

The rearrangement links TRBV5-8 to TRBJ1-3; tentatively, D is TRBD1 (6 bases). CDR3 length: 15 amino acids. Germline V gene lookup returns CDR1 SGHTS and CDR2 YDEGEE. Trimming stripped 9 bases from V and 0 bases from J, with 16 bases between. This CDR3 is CATPDRRYSGNTIYF. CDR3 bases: TGTGCCACCCCCGACAGGCGTTACTCTGGAAACACCATATATTTT.

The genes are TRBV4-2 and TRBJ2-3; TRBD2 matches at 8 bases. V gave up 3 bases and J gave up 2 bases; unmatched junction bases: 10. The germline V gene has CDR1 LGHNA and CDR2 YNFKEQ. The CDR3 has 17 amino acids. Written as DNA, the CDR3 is TGTGCCAGCAGCCAGGCACTAGCGGAGATTACCACAGATACGCAGTATTTT. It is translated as CASSQALAEITTDTQYF.

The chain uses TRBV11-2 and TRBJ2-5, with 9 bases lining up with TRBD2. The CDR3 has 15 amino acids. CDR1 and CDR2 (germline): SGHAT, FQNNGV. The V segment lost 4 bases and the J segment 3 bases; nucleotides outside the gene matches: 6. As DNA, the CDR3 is TGTGCCAGCAGCTACGTAATAGCGGGAGAAGAGACCCAGTACTTC. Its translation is CASSYVIAGEETQYF.

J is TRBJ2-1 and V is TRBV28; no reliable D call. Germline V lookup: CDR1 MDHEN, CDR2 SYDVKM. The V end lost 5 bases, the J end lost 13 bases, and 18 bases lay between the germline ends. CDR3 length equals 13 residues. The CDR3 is CASSNTVNNGQFF. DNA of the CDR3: TGTGCCAGCAGTAATACAGTGAACAATGGTCAGTTCTTC. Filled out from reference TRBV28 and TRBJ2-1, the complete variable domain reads DVKVTQSSRYLVKRTGEKVFLECVQDMDHENMFWYRQDPGLGLRLIYFSYDVKMKEKGDIPEGYSVSREKKERFSLILESASTNQTSMYLCASSNTVNNGQFFGPGTRLTVL.

The DNA of the CDR3 is TGCGCCAGCAGCTTGGGGGACCCCCGGGACAGGTCGGATGGCTACACCTTC. Residues: CASSLGDPRDRSDGYTF. This chain uses TRBV5-1 with TRBJ1-2; 8 nucleotides line up with TRBD1. J lost 6 bases, V lost 0 bases, and 13 bases had no gene match. CDR1 and CDR2 from the germline V gene are SGHRS and YFSETQ. This CDR3 has 17 residues.

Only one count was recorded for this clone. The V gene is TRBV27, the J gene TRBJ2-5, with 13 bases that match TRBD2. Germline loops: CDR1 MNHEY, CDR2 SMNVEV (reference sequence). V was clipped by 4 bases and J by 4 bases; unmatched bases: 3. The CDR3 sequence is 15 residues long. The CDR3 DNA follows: TGTGCCAGCAGTTGGGGACTAGCGGGAACAGAGACCCAGTACTTC. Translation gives CASSWGLAGTETQYF.

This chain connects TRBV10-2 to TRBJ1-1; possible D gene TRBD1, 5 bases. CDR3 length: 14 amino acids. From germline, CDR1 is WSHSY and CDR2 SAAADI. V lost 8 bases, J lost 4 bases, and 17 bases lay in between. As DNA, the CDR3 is TGCGCCAGCCGTTTGGGGGGGGATATCACTGAAGCTTTCTTT. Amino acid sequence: CASRLGGDITEAFF.

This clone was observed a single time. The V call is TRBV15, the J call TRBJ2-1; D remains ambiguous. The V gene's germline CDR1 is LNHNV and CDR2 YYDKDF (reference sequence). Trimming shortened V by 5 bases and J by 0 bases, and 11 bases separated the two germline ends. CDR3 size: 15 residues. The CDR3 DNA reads TGTGCCACCAGCTCCGACATTCTCTCCTACAATGAGCAGTTCTTC. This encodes CATSSDILSYNEQFF.

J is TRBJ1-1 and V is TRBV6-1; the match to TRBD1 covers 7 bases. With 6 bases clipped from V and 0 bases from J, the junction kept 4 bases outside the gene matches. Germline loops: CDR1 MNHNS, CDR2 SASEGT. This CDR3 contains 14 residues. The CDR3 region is CASRGTDMNTEAFF. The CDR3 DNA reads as TGTGCCAGCAGGGGGACAGACATGAACACTGAAGCTTTCTTT.